The 15 T cell receptor beta chains given below trace back to one sample, sequenced in a study of vaccination and CD4 T cells after COVID-19. These receptors are not linked to any known antigen. Specified treatment: roughly 10-day PBMC culture with coronavirus spike peptide pools or control peptides (ViraFEST assay). The unexposed donor gave CD4+ T cells before the COVID-19 pandemic (2011-2018). Cultured CD4+ T-cell DNA underwent Oncomine TCR Beta short-read sequencing. Genomic DNA was drawn out of CD4+ T cells grown in culture. TCRdb used MiXCR to reprocess the PCR reads, holding one entry per CDR3 protein. The sample holds 9,000 to 10,000 distinct CDR3 sequences, 38% seen once. Sequenced sample: CD4+ T cells from blood, cultured in vitro. The receptors here all came from a human donor in good health.

The chain has TRBV27 and TRBJ2-5; 11 bases are a match to TRBD2. V trimming: 5 bases; J trimming: 5 bases; junction bases outside the gene matches: 4. The CDR3 runs to 14 residues. CDR1 and CDR2 (germline): MNHEY, SMNVEV (reference sequence). The CDR3 loop reads CASSTSGRQETQYF. Here the CDR3 DNA reads TGTGCCAGCAGTACTAGCGGGAGACAGGAGACCCAGTACTTC.

There are a few counts of this clonotype. The rearrangement uses TRBV7-3 and TRBJ2-7; tentative D call: TRBD2 (6 bases). The germline V and J ends were trimmed by 10 bases and 6 bases, with 22 bases remaining between them. CDR3 length: 14 amino acids. Germline CDR1 and CDR2: SGHTA and FQGTGA. The CDR3 spells CANLGSWGRFEQYF. In DNA form, the CDR3 reads TGTGCCAACTTGGGGAGTTGGGGGAGGTTCGAGCAGTACTTC.

In its sample, this clonotype was seen a few times. The chain carries TRBV6-5 and TRBJ2-7; 9 nucleotides line up with TRBD1. Germline trimming cut 4 bases from V and 0 bases from J; bases unmatched to any gene: 1. Per the germline V gene, CDR1 is MNHEY and CDR2 is SVGAGI. This CDR3 spans 14 amino acids. The CDR3 protein is CASSWGQGSYEQYF. CDR3 nucleotides: TGTGCCAGCAGTTGGGGACAGGGCTCCTACGAGCAGTACTTC.

The chain employs TRBV10-2 and TRBJ1-4; D might be TRBD1 (5 bases). This CDR3 has 14 amino acids. Germline-derived CDR1 and CDR2 are WSHSY and SAAADI. V gave up 3 bases and J gave up 8 bases, with 13 bases separating them. The CDR3 nucleotides are TGCGCCAGCAGTGACAGGGAGAGAGGAGAAAAACTGTTTTTT. It specifies CASSDRERGEKLFF.

V is TRBV7-3 and J is TRBJ1-5, with TRBD1 matching over 11 bases. Germline V lookup: CDR1 SGHTA, CDR2 FQGTGA. After removal of 2 bases from V and 0 bases from J, the junction contained 12 bases not matched to a gene. CDR3 length: 20 amino acids. This CDR3 reads CASSLGSGQGVFLSNQPQHF. In nucleotides, the CDR3 is TGTGCCAGCAGCTTAGGTTCGGGACAGGGGGTTTTCCTTAGCAATCAGCCCCAGCATTTT.

This clonotype has only a few counts. The chain uses TRBV7-2 and TRBJ1-2; tentatively, D is TRBD1 (5 bases). CDR1 SGHTA and CDR2 FQGNSA come from the germline V gene. The CDR3 contains 19 residues. Trimming stripped 5 bases from V and 5 bases from J, with 30 bases between. As DNA, the CDR3 is TGTGCCAGCAGCCCTGGAATTGGGGAGAGGGGCAGATCCCTATATGGCTACACCTTC. Protein sequence: CASSPGIGERGRSLYGYTF.

In DNA form, the CDR3 reads TGTGCCAGCAGCTCCCCTCTGACAGGGATCTATGGCTACACCTTC. Translation gives CASSSPLTGIYGYTF. The chain uses TRBV11-1 and TRBJ1-2; 7 nucleotides line up with TRBD1. Trimming at V came to 4 bases and at J to 4 bases, leaving 9 bases not matched to a gene. This CDR3 contains 15 residues. Germline-derived CDR1 and CDR2 are SGHAT and FQDESV (reference sequence). The full variable domain, its missing parts supplied by reference TRBV11-1 and TRBJ1-2, is EAEVAQSPRYKITEKSQAVAFWCDPISGHATLYWYRQILGQGPELLVQFQDESVVDDSQLPKDRFSAERLKGVDSTLKIQPAELGDSAMYLCASSSPLTGIYGYTFGSGTRLTVV.

V usage is TRBV20-1 and J usage is TRBJ1-1; D is perhaps TRBD1 (5 bases). The CDR3 loop spans 13 amino acids. Germline V gives CDR1 DFQATT, CDR2 SNEGSKA (reference sequence). V was cut by 2 bases and J by 2 bases, with 9 bases left in between. CDR3 sequence reads: CSARRGENTEAFF. The CDR3 nucleotides are TGCAGTGCTAGAAGGGGTGAAAACACTGAAGCTTTCTTT.

This chain links TRBV19 with TRBJ1-1, with 12 positions matching TRBD1. This CDR3 spans 15 amino acids. The germline V gene has CDR1 LNHDA and CDR2 SQIVND (reference sequence). The trim removed 5 bases at V and 11 bases at J, leaving 12 bases unmatched. DNA of the CDR3: TGTGCCAGTAGTCAAAAGGGACAGGGGGCGAAAGGCGCTTTCTTT. Translated, it gives CASSQKGQGAKGAFF.

By proportion, this clonotype is large. This chain connects TRBV6-5 to TRBJ2-7; 11 positions match TRBD1. Germline loops: CDR1 MNHEY, CDR2 SVGAGI. The CDR3 runs 17 residues. V was clipped by 2 bases and J by 2 bases; unmatched bases: 8. The DNA for the CDR3 is TGTGCCAGCAGTTACCCGGGACCGGGACAGGGGGCCTACGAGCAGTACTTC. It encodes CASSYPGPGQGAYEQYF.

This clonotype was found a few times. The chain is built from TRBV11-1 and TRBJ2-7, with 9 bases fitting TRBD1. V shed 6 bases, J shed 2 bases, and the junction held 5 bases outside the gene matches. The CDR3 has 14 residues. Germline CDR1 SGHAT, CDR2 FQDESV (reference sequence). The CDR3 DNA is TGTGCCAGCAGTCACGGACAGGGGCCCTACGAGCAGTACTTC. As protein: CASSHGQGPYEQYF. Full variable domain (remainder filled in from reference TRBV11-1 and TRBJ2-7): EAEVAQSPRYKITEKSQAVAFWCDPISGHATLYWYRQILGQGPELLVQFQDESVVDDSQLPKDRFSAERLKGVDSTLKIQPAELGDSAMYLCASSHGQGPYEQYFGPGTRLTVT.

J is TRBJ2-3 and V is TRBV7-6; a possible D gene is TRBD2 (5 bases). V was shortened by 0 bases and J by 10 bases, with 11 bases between the two germline ends. Germline V gives CDR1 SGHVS, CDR2 FNYEAQ. The CDR3 is 13 amino acids. CDR3 amino acids: CASSLARGLAQYF. The CDR3 nucleotides are TGTGCCAGCAGCTTAGCGCGAGGGCTAGCGCAGTATTTT.

The rearrangement uses TRBV20-1 and TRBJ2-2; 8 nucleotides line up with TRBD2. The V gene end was trimmed by 3 bases and the J gene end by 1 base; junction bases not matched to a gene: 19. Germline V CDR1 and CDR2: DFQATT, SNEGSKA (reference sequence). The CDR3 has 20 amino acids. The CDR3 reads CSASYHGVSGDRVNTGELFF. In DNA, the CDR3 is TGCAGTGCTAGCTACCACGGGGTTAGCGGGGACCGAGTGAACACCGGGGAGCTGTTTTTT.

This clonotype was recorded a few times. The genes are TRBV7-3 and TRBJ2-2; tentative D call: TRBD2 (5 bases). Germline V lookup: CDR1 SGHTA, CDR2 FQGTGA. V lost 3 bases, J lost 3 bases, and 11 bases lay in between. CDR3 size: 15 residues. The CDR3 region is CASSLGAQHTGELFF. The CDR3 nucleotides read TGTGCCAGCAGCTTGGGAGCGCAACACACCGGGGAGCTGTTTTTT.

A note on this clonotype: One end of the junction varies from germline; a read error may be responsible. This CDR3 reads CASSLKAQNTEAFF. Here the CDR3 DNA reads TGTGCCAGCAGTCTAAAGGCCCAGAACACTGAAGCCTTCTTT. This chain joins TRBV12-3 or TRBV12-4 and TRBJ1-1; D ambiguous. The CDR3 spans 14 residues.